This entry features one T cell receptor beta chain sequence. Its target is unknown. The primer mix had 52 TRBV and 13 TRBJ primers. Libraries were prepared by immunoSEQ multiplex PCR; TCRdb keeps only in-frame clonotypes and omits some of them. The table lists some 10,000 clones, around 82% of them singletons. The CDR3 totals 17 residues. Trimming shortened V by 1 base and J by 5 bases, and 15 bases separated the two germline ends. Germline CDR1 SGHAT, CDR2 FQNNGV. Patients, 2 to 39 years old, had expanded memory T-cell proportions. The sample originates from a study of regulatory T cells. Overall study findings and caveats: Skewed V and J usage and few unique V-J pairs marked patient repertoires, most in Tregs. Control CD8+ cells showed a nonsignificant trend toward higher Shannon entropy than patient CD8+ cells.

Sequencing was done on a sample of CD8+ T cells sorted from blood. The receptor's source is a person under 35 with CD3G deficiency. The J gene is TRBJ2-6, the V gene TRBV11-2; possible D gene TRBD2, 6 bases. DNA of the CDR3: TGTGCCAGCAGCTTAGGGACCAAGGGACTCTGGGCCAACGTCCTGACTTTC. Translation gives CASSLGTKGLWANVLTF.